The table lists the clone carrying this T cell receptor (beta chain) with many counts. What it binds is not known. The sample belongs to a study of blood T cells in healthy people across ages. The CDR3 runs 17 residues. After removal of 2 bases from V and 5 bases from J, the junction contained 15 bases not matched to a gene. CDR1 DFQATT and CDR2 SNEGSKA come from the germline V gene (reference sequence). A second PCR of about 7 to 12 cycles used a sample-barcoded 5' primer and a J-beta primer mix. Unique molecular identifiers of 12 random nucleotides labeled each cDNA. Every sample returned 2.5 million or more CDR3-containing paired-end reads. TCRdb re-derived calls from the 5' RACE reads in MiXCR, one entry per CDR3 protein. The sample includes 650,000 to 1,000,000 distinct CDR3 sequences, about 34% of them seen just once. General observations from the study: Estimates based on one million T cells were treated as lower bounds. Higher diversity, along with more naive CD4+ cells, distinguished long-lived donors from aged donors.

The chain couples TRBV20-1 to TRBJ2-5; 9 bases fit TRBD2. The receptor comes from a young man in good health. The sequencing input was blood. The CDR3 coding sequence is TGCAGTGCTAGATCAGGCGGGGGGGCCGGTTTTGGGGAGACCCAGTACTTC. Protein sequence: CSARSGGGAGFGETQYF.